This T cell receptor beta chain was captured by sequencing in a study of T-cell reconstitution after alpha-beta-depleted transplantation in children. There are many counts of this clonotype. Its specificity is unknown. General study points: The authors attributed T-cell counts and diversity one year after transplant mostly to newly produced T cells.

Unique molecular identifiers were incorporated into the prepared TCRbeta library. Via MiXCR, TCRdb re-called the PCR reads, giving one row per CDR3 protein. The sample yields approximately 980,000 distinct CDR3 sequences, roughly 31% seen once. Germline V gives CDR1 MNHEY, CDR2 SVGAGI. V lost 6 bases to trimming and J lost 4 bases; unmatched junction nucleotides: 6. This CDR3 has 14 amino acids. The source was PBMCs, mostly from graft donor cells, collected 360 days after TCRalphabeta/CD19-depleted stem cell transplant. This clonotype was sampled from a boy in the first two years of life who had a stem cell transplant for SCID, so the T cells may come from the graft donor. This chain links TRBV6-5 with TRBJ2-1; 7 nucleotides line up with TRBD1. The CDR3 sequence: CASSRDSLYNEQFF. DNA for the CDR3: TGTGCCAGCAGCCGGGACAGCCTGTACAATGAGCAGTTCTTC.